This record covers a single TCR beta chain. V was cut by 0 bases and J by 6 bases, with 5 bases left in between. CDR1 and CDR2 (germline): LGHDT, YNNKEL (reference sequence). The CDR3 covers 12 residues. Authors' analysis steps: Estimates of nucleated cell counts were drawn from the amplification of reference gene primers. Some clones are missing from TCRdb's copy, which holds only in-frame ones; the method was immunoSEQ multiplex PCR. Clonal size and the V and J genes are those of that table, whereas D and trimming came from the DNA. Among around 20,000 clones, more than 75% were seen once, and the ten largest hold around 10%. The data are from a study of blood T cell repertoires in COVID-19.

The TCR originated in a human donor in a cohort sampled during active COVID-19. The chain uses TRBV3-1 (or the pseudogene TRBV3-2) and TRBJ2-5; D ambiguous. The specimen sequenced was peripheral blood. CDR3 bases: TGTGCCAGCAGCCAAGACGTTAAGACCCAGTACTTC. Translated, it gives CASSQDVKTQYF.